The present T cell receptor beta chain was sequenced within a study of spatial heterogeneity in lung cancer. The wider study: The library had UMIs, and each TCR and UMI pair averaged more than ten raw reads.

Study-level points and caveats: At tumor resection, ubiquitous expanded TCRs were detected in blood more often than later.

On each TCR cDNA molecule, a unique molecular identifier was present. TCRdb re-analysed the 5' RACE reads in MiXCR, keeping a single row per CDR3 protein. Of about 39,000 distinct CDR3 sequences detected, under 7% appear once; the ten largest clones hold 11%. Time point specified: sample taken at primary tumor resection. No cells were sorted before sequencing. The whole RNA sequenced was extracted from tumor, nontumor lung or frozen PBMC. 55 to 80 TRACERx patients with early, untreated non-small cell lung cancer donated samples. This clonotype was observed many times. Its antigen is as yet unknown. V was shortened by 7 bases and J by 2 bases, with 15 bases between the two germline ends. Germline-derived CDR1 and CDR2 are MDHEN and SYDVKM. CDR3 size: 14 residues.

V and J are TRBV28 and TRBJ2-7; no firm D call. The receptor was derived from a male donor with early-stage non-small cell lung cancer. The sample was PBMCs, taken at surgery. The CDR3 sequence is CASIRQLKPYEQYF. For the CDR3, the DNA is TGTGCCAGCATACGGCAGCTGAAACCCTACGAGCAGTACTTC. Looking up the rest from reference TRBV28 and TRBJ2-7 gives the full variable domain: DVKVTQSSRYLVKRTGEKVFLECVQDMDHENMFWYRQDPGLGLRLIYFSYDVKMKEKGDIPEGYSVSREKKERFSLILESASTNQTSMYLCASIRQLKPYEQYFGPGTRLTVT.